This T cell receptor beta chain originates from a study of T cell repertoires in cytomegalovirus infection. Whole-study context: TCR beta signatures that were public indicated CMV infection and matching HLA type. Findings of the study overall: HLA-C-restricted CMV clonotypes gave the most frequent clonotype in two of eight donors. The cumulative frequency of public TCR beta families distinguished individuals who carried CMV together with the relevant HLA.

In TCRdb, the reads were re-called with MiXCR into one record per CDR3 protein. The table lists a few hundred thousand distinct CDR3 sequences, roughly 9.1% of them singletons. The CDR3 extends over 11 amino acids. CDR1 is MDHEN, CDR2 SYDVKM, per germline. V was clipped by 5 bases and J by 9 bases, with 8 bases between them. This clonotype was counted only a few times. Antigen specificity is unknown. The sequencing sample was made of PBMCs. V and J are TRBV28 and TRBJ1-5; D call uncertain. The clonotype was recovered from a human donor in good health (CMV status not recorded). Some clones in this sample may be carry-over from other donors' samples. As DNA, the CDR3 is TGTGCCAGCAGTCCCCTTGGGCCCCAGCATTTT. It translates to CASSPLGPQHF. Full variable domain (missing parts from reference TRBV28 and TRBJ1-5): DVKVTQSSRYLVKRTGEKVFLECVQDMDHENMFWYRQDPGLGLRLIYFSYDVKMKEKGDIPEGYSVSREKKERFSLILESASTNQTSMYLCASSPLGPQHFGDGTRLSIL.